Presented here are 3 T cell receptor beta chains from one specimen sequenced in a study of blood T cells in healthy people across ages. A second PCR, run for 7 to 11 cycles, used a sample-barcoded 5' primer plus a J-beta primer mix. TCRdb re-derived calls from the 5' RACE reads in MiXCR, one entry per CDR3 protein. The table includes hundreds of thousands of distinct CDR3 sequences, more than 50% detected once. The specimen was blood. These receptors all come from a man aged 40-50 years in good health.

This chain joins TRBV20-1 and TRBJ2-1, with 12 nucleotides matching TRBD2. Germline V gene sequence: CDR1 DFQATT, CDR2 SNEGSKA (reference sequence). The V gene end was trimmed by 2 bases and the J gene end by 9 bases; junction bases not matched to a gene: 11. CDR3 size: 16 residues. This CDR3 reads CSARSRTSGRKVEQFF. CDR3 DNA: TGCAGTGCTAGATCGCGAACTAGCGGGAGGAAGGTTGAGCAGTTCTTC.

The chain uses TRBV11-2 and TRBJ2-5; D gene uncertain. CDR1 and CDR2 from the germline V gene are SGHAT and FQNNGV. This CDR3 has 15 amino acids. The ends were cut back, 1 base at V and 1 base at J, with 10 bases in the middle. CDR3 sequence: CASSLGLRTQETQYF. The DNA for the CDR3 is TGTGCCAGCAGCTTAGGGCTCAGGACCCAAGAGACCCAGTACTTC.

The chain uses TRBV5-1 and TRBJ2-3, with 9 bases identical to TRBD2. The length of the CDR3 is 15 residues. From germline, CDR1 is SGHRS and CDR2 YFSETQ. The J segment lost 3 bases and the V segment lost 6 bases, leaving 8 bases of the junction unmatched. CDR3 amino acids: CASNDLAGGTDTQYF. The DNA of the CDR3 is TGCGCCAGCAATGATCTCGCGGGAGGGACAGATACGCAGTATTTT.